Sequencing of this T cell receptor (beta chain) was carried out in a study of T cells in localized non-small cell lung cancer. Per the germline V gene, CDR1 is ENHRY and CDR2 is SYGVKD. The CDR3 consists of 14 residues. V was cut by 3 bases and J by 3 bases, with 11 bases left in between. Here immunoSEQ multiplex PCR was the method, and the copy in TCRdb shows in-frame clones only, minus some. The table includes around 6,400 clones, under 55% detected once. The source was lymph node tissue, collected before any cancer treatment. The chain recombines TRBV10-3 with TRBJ2-5; D is tentatively TRBD1 or TRBD2 (5 bases each). The TCR originated in a man aged 35 to 69 with stage I lung adenocarcinoma. The CDR3 DNA reads as TGTGCCATCAGTGAAGGGGACGGCGAAGAGACCCAGTACTTC. It encodes CAISEGDGEETQYF.